This T cell receptor beta chain was obtained from a study of molecular identifiers for immune sequencing clone quantification. Trimming left V 2 bases short and J 7 bases short, with 12 bases between. Germline V gene data show CDR1 as SGHRS and CDR2 as YFSETQ. CDR3 length equals 13 residues. Study-level results: Over 99% of effector molecules, yet under 1% of naive-cell molecules, were held by clones above 20 RNA copies.

For bulk TCR libraries, previously described methods and listed TCR primers were used. Each CDR3 protein is one row after TCRdb ran MiXCR on the PCR reads. The sample carries more than 450,000 distinct CDR3 sequences, roughly 24% recorded once. Naive CD8 library inputs spanned about 19,000 to 1,000,000 sorted cells and 10%, 30% or 50% RNA. Naive CD8 T cells were picked out by sorting for CD8+CD4-CCR7+CD45RA+. Points on this clonotype: The antigen remains undetermined. A clone one base away is much larger, so this may be a read error.

This clonotype was obtained from a human donor in good health. Some libraries in this study had Jurkat cell RNA spiked in. Sample: naive CD8+ T cells from blood, with Jurkat cell RNA spiked in. As to subset: FACS-sorted CD8+CD4-CCR7+CD45RA+ naive T cells. V and J are TRBV5-1 and TRBJ1-1; D is possibly TRBD1 (6 bases). CDR3 sequence: CASSFSDSCEAFF. The CDR3 DNA reads as TGCGCCAGCAGCTTTTCGGACAGCTGTGAAGCTTTCTTT.